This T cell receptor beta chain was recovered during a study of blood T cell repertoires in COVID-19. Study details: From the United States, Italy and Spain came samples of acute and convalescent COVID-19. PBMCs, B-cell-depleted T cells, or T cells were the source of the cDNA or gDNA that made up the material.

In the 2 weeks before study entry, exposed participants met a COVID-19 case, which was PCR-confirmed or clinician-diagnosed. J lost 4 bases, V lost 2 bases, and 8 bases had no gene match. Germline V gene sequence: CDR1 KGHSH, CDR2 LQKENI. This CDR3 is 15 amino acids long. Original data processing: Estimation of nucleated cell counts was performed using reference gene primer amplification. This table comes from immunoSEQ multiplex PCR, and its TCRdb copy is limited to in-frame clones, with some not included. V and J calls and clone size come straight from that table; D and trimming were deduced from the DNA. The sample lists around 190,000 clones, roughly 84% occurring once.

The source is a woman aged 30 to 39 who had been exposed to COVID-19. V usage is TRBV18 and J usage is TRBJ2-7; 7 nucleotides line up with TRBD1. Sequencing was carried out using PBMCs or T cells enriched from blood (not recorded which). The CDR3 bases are TGTGCCAGCTCACCAGCCGCAGGGGGTACGTACGAGCAGTACTTC. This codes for CASSPAAGGTYEQYF.